Sequencing of this T cell receptor beta chain was carried out in a study of T cells after yellow fever vaccination. This clonotype was seen a handful of times. The antigen is unknown. A universal primer site and UMIs were added as TCR cDNA was made by 5'RACE template switching. TCRdb used MiXCR to reprocess the 5' RACE reads, holding one entry per CDR3 protein. The top ten hold about 3.7% of the sample, which has 280,000 or so distinct CDR3 sequences, around 8.6% seen once. Regarding the study as a whole: Abundant clonotypes from the bulk population could have been carried over as contaminants into FACS-sorted repertoires.

CDR3 size: 13 residues. Trimming removed 7 bases from V and 4 bases from J, with 15 bases in between. Germline CDR1 SGHRS, CDR2 YFSETQ. Source: CD4+ T cells sorted from PBMCs, taken 5 days after the yellow fever booster vaccination. V is TRBV5-1 and J is TRBJ2-7, with D perhaps TRBD1 (6 bases). The receptor was derived from a young man who received the YFV17D yellow fever vaccine. CDR3 DNA: TGCGCCAGCGGCCGGGACACCCTTTACGAGCAGTACTTC. Residues: CASGRDTLYEQYF. The full variable domain, in which reference TRBV5-1 and TRBJ2-7 provide the parts outside the CDR3, is KAGVTQTPRYLIKTRGQQVTLSCSPISGHRSVSWYQQTPGQGLQFLFEYFSETQRNKGNFPGRFSGRQFSNSRSEMNVSTLELGDSALYLCASGRDTLYEQYFGPGTRLTVT.